Below, 23 T cell receptor beta chains from the same sample are listed, as sequenced in a study of T cells in Graves' hyperthyroidism and ophthalmopathy. Researchers amplified the TCR beta CDR3 regions from RNA transcripts. The TCR CDR3 was amplified in a first-round RT-PCR using the HTBI primer set. TCRdb recomputed calls from the multiplex PCR reads with MiXCR, one row per CDR3 protein. The top ten hold around 15% of the sample, which has about 690,000 distinct CDR3 sequences, roughly 17% seen once. Sequences were obtained from blood. These receptor sequences come from a man aged 50 or older with Graves' hyperthyroidism.

This chain joins TRBV27 and TRBJ2-1, with D unresolved. With 4 bases removed from V and 3 bases from J, the gap between germline ends came to 7 bases. This CDR3 region has 13 residues. Germline V gene data show CDR1 as MNHEY and CDR2 as SMNVEV (reference sequence). CDR3 nucleotides: TGTGCCAGCAGTTACACAGTCTACAATGAGCAGTTCTTC. Translating gives CASSYTVYNEQFF.

The rearrangement uses TRBV24-1 and TRBJ2-7, with 8 nucleotides matching TRBD1. Germline lookup yields CDR1 KGHDR and CDR2 SFDVKD. Trimming at V came to 5 bases and at J to 6 bases, leaving 5 bases not matched to a gene. The CDR3 consists of 13 residues. The CDR3 loop reads CATSGTGSGEQYF. The CDR3 DNA reads as TGTGCCACCAGTGGGACAGGGTCGGGCGAGCAGTACTTC.

This clonotype was seen repeatedly, ten times or more. The chain employs TRBV5-6 and TRBJ1-1; no definite D call. The germline V gene has CDR1 SGHDT and CDR2 YYEEEE. The CDR3 length is 12 residues. The V and J ends lost 3 bases and 5 bases respectively, with 8 bases between them. This CDR3 is CASSSTVTEAFF. CDR3 nucleotide sequence: TGTGCCAGCAGCTCTACAGTTACTGAAGCTTTCTTT.

This clonotype was seen many times. The chain links TRBV11-1 to TRBJ2-1; 12 nucleotides align to TRBD2. Per germline, CDR1 SGHAT and CDR2 FQDESV (reference sequence). The CDR3 covers 16 residues. The junction had 7 bases not matched to a gene; V was cut back by 5 bases and J by 5 bases. CDR3 DNA: TGTGCCAGCAGCCATTCTAGCGGGAGGGCCGACAATGAGCAGTTCTTC. Its protein product is CASSHSSGRADNEQFF.

This clonotype was recorded many times. V and J are TRBV30 and TRBJ1-3; 10 bases align to TRBD1. The CDR3 consists of 14 residues. J lost 4 bases, V lost 1 base, and 1 base had no gene match. Germline V CDR1 and CDR2: GTSNPN, SVGIG (reference sequence). The CDR3 reads CAWSETGGGNTIYF. The CDR3 DNA follows: TGTGCCTGGAGTGAGACAGGGGGCGGAAACACCATATATTTT.

V and J are TRBV28 and TRBJ1-4; D call uncertain. Per the germline V gene, CDR1 is MDHEN and CDR2 is SYDVKM. The V gene lost 3 bases and the J gene lost 10 bases, with 15 bases spanning the gap. This CDR3 comprises 14 residues. The CDR3 loop reads CASSLDVGTRKLFF. For the CDR3, the DNA is TGTGCCAGCAGTTTGGACGTGGGAACCCGAAAACTGTTTTTT.

This clonotype was counted only a few times. The J gene is TRBJ2-7, the V gene TRBV29-1, with 10 positions matching TRBD2. This CDR3 contains 13 residues. From germline, CDR1 is SQVTM and CDR2 ANQGSEA. V lost 6 bases and J lost 5; bases outside the gene matches: 7. This CDR3 reads CSVLVLAGDEQYF. The CDR3 nucleotides are TGCAGCGTCCTGGTGCTAGCGGGAGACGAGCAGTACTTC.

This clonotype has at least ten counts. V usage is TRBV28 and J usage is TRBJ1-4; weak D call: TRBD1 (6 bases). This CDR3 has 15 amino acids. CDR1 MDHEN and CDR2 SYDVKM come from the germline V gene. V dropped 3 bases and J dropped 7 bases, with 15 bases sitting between them. CDR3 amino acids: CASSLWAGEGEKLFF. The DNA for the CDR3 is TGTGCCAGCAGTTTGTGGGCAGGGGAGGGTGAAAAACTGTTTTTT.

Notes on this clonotype: Being one base from a much bigger clone, this may be a read error. The V call is TRBV7-9, the J call TRBJ2-2, with no clear D. CDR3 length: 15 amino acids. CDR1 and CDR2 from the germline V gene are SEHNR and FQNEAQ (reference sequence). This chain's CDR3 is CASSLARTNTRELFF. The CDR3 DNA follows: TGTGCCAGCAGCTTAGCAAGAACGAACACCAGGGAGCTGTTTTTT.

The chain recombines TRBV9 with TRBJ2-1; D possibly corresponds to TRBD2 (6 bases). The V and J ends lost 2 bases and 3 bases respectively, with 12 bases between them. This CDR3 comprises 15 residues. CDR1 and CDR2 (germline): SGDLS, YYNGEE. This chain's CDR3 is CASSVGTGDYNEQFF. The CDR3 coding sequence is TGTGCCAGCAGCGTGGGGACGGGAGACTACAATGAGCAGTTCTTC.

A few counts support this clonotype. The chain combines TRBV11-2 with TRBJ1-5; D is possibly TRBD1 (6 bases). Trimming left V 0 bases short and J 1 base short, with 13 bases between. The germline V gene has CDR1 SGHAT and CDR2 FQNNGV. The CDR3 has 17 amino acids. This CDR3 is CASSLEDWTASNQPQHF. CDR3 DNA: TGTGCCAGCAGCTTAGAAGACTGGACAGCAAGCAATCAGCCCCAGCATTTT.

This clonotype was counted a few times. J is TRBJ2-1 and V is TRBV6-1; D gene ambiguous. The CDR3 runs 11 residues. CDR1 and CDR2 (germline): MNHNS, SASEGT. Trimming cost V 7 bases and J 7 bases, with 8 bases left between them. The CDR3 bases are TGTGCCAGCACTGACATTAATGAGCAGTTCTTC. Its protein product is CASTDINEQFF.

This clonotype was detected ten times or more. V and J are TRBV10-3 and TRBJ2-3; a possible D gene is TRBD1 (5 bases). Germline CDR1 is ENHRY and CDR2 is SYGVKD. Trimming pared 0 bases from V and 4 bases from J, leaving 14 bases between. The CDR3 has 16 amino acids. As DNA, the CDR3 is TGTGCCATCAGTGAGTCTAACAGGAATGTCCCAGATACGCAGTATTTT. Protein sequence: CAISESNRNVPDTQYF.

This clonotype was seen only a few times. The junction does not match germline at one end; this may be a read error. This sequence joins TRBV7-7 and TRBJ1-3, with TRBD1 matching over 10 bases. The CDR3 totals 17 residues. Germline values: CDR1 SSHAT, CDR2 FNYEAQ (reference sequence). CDR3 residues: CASSLAGQGGAGNTIYF. As DNA, the CDR3 is TGTGCTAGCAGCTTAGCAGGACAGGGGGGTGCCGGAAACACCATATATTTT.

This clonotype was observed many times. This sequence joins TRBV30 and TRBJ2-7; no firm D call. The ends were cut back, 1 base at V and 5 bases at J, with 15 bases in the middle. The CDR3 has 14 residues. Germline V gene data show CDR1 as GTSNPN and CDR2 as SVGIG (reference sequence). The CDR3 DNA reads as TGTGCCTGGAGTGATCCCCCCCTCTTGGACGAGCAGTACTTC. Its protein is CAWSDPPLLDEQYF.

This clonotype has a handful of counts. The V call is TRBV6-2 or TRBV6-3, the J call TRBJ2-7, with unresolved D. Trimming took 7 bases from V and 2 from J, leaving 12 bases between them. Germline CDR1 and CDR2: MNHEY and SVGEGT. The CDR3 is 13 residues long. CDR3 DNA sequence: TGTGCCAGCACGCGCCCGGCCACCTACGAGCAGTACTTC. This gives the protein CASTRPATYEQYF.

This clonotype was seen repeatedly, ten times or more. The gene calls are TRBV30 and TRBJ2-5, with D hard to call. V was trimmed by 8 bases and J by 5 bases, leaving 18 bases between them. The germline gives CDR1 GTSNPN, CDR2 SVGIG (reference sequence). The CDR3 totals 13 residues. CDR3: CARSSGPRETQYF. CDR3 nucleotide sequence: TGTGCCCGATCTTCGGGCCCTCGGGAGACCCAGTACTTC.

In this sample, this clonotype turned up many times. This sequence joins TRBV30 and TRBJ1-4; 9 nucleotides line up with TRBD1. The germline CDR1 and CDR2 sequences are GTSNPN and SVGIG (reference sequence). The CDR3 has 13 residues. The CDR3 here is CAYNRGPDEKLFF. The CDR3 region has the DNA TGTGCTTACAACAGGGGGCCCGATGAAAAACTGTTTTTT.

The chain is built from TRBV19 and TRBJ1-5; weak D call: TRBD1 (5 bases). There are 15 residues in the CDR3. V was shortened by 5 bases and J by 5 bases, with 16 bases between the two germline ends. From germline, CDR1 is LNHDA and CDR2 SQIVND (reference sequence). The CDR3 here is CASSPQGGGYQPQHF. CDR3 DNA sequence: TGTGCCAGTAGTCCCCAGGGAGGTGGTTATCAGCCCCAGCATTTT.

The J gene is TRBJ2-2, the V gene TRBV7-2; tentatively, D is TRBD2 (6 bases). The CDR3 is 16 amino acids. CDR1 is SGHTA and CDR2 is FQGNSA in the germline V gene. The V and J ends lost 5 bases and 5 bases respectively, with 18 bases between them. Written as DNA, the CDR3 is TGTGCCAGCAGCCCGACTACAATACGGGGGACCGGGGAGCTGTTTTTT. Amino acid sequence: CASSPTTIRGTGELFF.

This clonotype was detected ten times or more. The chain joins TRBV20-1 to TRBJ2-7, with 10 bases fitting TRBD1. Germline assignment: CDR1 DFQATT and CDR2 SNEGSKA (reference sequence). V shed 5 bases and J 5 bases; nucleotides not matched to a gene: 3. This CDR3 region has 12 residues. This CDR3 reads CSALGTGDEQYF. In nucleotides, the CDR3 is TGCAGTGCTCTAGGGACAGGGGACGAGCAGTACTTC.

This chain connects TRBV5-1 to TRBJ1-5; tentative D call: TRBD1 (6 bases). Germline V gives CDR1 SGHRS, CDR2 YFSETQ. V lost 4 bases, J lost 6 bases, and 14 bases lay in between. CDR3 length: 14 residues. The CDR3 here is CASSPGGAGQPQHF. DNA for the CDR3: TGCGCCAGCAGCCCGGGGGGGGCAGGTCAGCCCCAGCATTTT.

Only a few counts were recorded for this clonotype. The chain is built from TRBV27 and TRBJ2-7, with 9 bases lining up with TRBD1. This CDR3 comprises 16 residues. The J segment lost 4 bases and the V segment lost 6 bases, leaving 13 bases of the junction unmatched. Per germline, CDR1 MNHEY and CDR2 SMNVEV (reference sequence). For the CDR3, the DNA is TGTGCCAGCAGAGAAGGGCCGGGACAGGGCGGATACGAGCAGTACTTC. Protein sequence: CASREGPGQGGYEQYF.